The rows below give T cell receptor beta chains drawn from one sample of a study of CD8+ T cells in alopecia areata. Here immunoSEQ multiplex PCR was the method, and the copy in TCRdb shows in-frame clones only, minus some. The sample contains some 25,000 clones, around half of which appear only once. Sequencing was carried out using NKG2D-high CD8+ T cells sorted from blood. These TCRs come from a human donor with alopecia areata. Both conserved end residues are part of each CDR3. The order of the fields is clone size, V gene, J gene, D gene, CDR3 length, CDR3 protein, CDR3 DNA. A D gene is named only where the DNA matches it firmly. Some rows mark clone size as missing; the rest say once, few, many or name a class of expanded clone.

clone_size: once; v_call: TRBV18; j_call: TRBJ2-1; d_call: NA; cdr3_length: 9; cdr3_aa: CASSPEQFF; cdr3_nt: TGTGCCAGCTCCCCAGAGCAGTTCTTC
clone_size: NA; v_call: TRBV7-9; j_call: TRBJ2-3; d_call: TRBD2; cdr3_length: 14; cdr3_aa: CASSPRLAGDTQYF; cdr3_nt: TGTGCCAGCAGCCCACGACTAGCGGGAGATACGCAGTATTTT
clone_size: few; v_call: TRBV4-1; j_call: TRBJ2-7; d_call: NA; cdr3_length: 14; cdr3_aa: CASSQEWGDYEQYF; cdr3_nt: TGCGCCAGCAGCCAAGAATGGGGTGACTACGAGCAGTACTTC
clone_size: NA; v_call: TRBV6-1; j_call: TRBJ2-7; d_call: NA; cdr3_length: 14; cdr3_aa: CASTPEYYSYEQYF; cdr3_nt: TGTGCCAGCACCCCTGAGTATTACTCCTACGAGCAGTACTTC
clone_size: few; v_call: TRBV7-9; j_call: TRBJ2-7; d_call: NA; cdr3_length: 14; cdr3_aa: CASSRRDGSYEQYF; cdr3_nt: TGTGCCAGCAGCCGCCGGGACGGCTCCTACGAGCAGTACTTC
clone_size: NA; v_call: TRBV27; j_call: TRBJ1-2; d_call: NA; cdr3_length: 11; cdr3_aa: CASRAGSGYTF; cdr3_nt: TGTGCCAGCAGAGCAGGGTCTGGCTACACCTTC
clone_size: NA; v_call: TRBV28; j_call: TRBJ2-1; d_call: TRBD2; cdr3_length: 14; cdr3_aa: CASRGLADYNEQFF; cdr3_nt: TGTGCCAGCAGGGGACTAGCGGATTACAATGAGCAGTTCTTC
clone_size: NA; v_call: TRBV9; j_call: TRBJ2-5; d_call: NA; cdr3_length: 13; cdr3_aa: CASSVGNQETQYF; cdr3_nt: TGTGCCAGCAGCGTGGGTAACCAAGAGACCCAGTACTTC
clone_size: few; v_call: TRBV15; j_call: TRBJ2-1; d_call: TRBD2; cdr3_length: 16; cdr3_aa: CATSRDFTSGRVEQFF; cdr3_nt: TGTGCCACCAGCAGAGATTTCACTAGCGGGAGGGTTGAGCAGTTCTTC
clone_size: medium-sized; v_call: TRBV7-8; j_call: TRBJ2-7; d_call: TRBD2; cdr3_length: 15; cdr3_aa: CASSIQAGSLYEQYF; cdr3_nt: TGTGCCAGCAGCATCCAAGCGGGGTCACTCTACGAGCAGTACTTC
clone_size: NA; v_call: TRBV11-2; j_call: TRBJ2-3; d_call: TRBD2; cdr3_length: 17; cdr3_aa: CASSLGLAGVIVGTQYF; cdr3_nt: TGTGCCAGCAGCTTAGGGCTAGCGGGAGTTATAGTTGGTACGCAGTATTTT
clone_size: NA; v_call: TRBV4-1; j_call: TRBJ2-7; d_call: NA; cdr3_length: 17; cdr3_aa: CASSQDFLGSGGYEQYF; cdr3_nt: TGCGCCAGCAGCCAAGACTTCTTGGGCTCCGGGGGTTACGAGCAGTACTTC
clone_size: few; v_call: TRBV29-1; j_call: TRBJ2-7; d_call: NA; cdr3_length: 14; cdr3_aa: CSVGGESNSYEQYF; cdr3_nt: TGCAGCGTTGGAGGGGAATCCAACTCCTACGAGCAGTACTTC
clone_size: NA; v_call: TRBV10-2; j_call: TRBJ2-1; d_call: NA; cdr3_length: 15; cdr3_aa: CASSDFVHSYNEQFF; cdr3_nt: TGCGCCAGCAGTGATTTCGTCCACTCCTACAATGAGCAGTTCTTC
clone_size: NA; v_call: TRBV29-1; j_call: TRBJ2-1; d_call: NA; cdr3_length: 12; cdr3_aa: CSGKERDNEQFF; cdr3_nt: TGCAGCGGGAAGGAACGCGACAATGAGCAGTTCTTC
clone_size: few; v_call: TRBV4-1; j_call: TRBJ2-1; d_call: TRBD2; cdr3_length: 15; cdr3_aa: CASSHIPSGNNEQFF; cdr3_nt: TGCGCCAGCAGCCACATCCCTAGCGGAAACAATGAGCAGTTCTTC
clone_size: NA; v_call: TRBV7-2; j_call: TRBJ2-3; d_call: TRBD2; cdr3_length: 17; cdr3_aa: CASSLIPRLAGKDTQYF; cdr3_nt: TGTGCCAGCAGCTTAATTCCCAGACTAGCGGGCAAAGATACGCAGTATTTT
clone_size: NA; v_call: TRBV7-8; j_call: TRBJ1-5; d_call: NA; cdr3_length: 15; cdr3_aa: CASSLTPRSNQPQHF; cdr3_nt: TGTGCCAGCAGCTTAACCCCCAGGTCCAATCAGCCCCAGCATTTT
clone_size: NA; v_call: TRBV9; j_call: TRBJ1-5; d_call: NA; cdr3_length: 14; cdr3_aa: CASSLFGGAQPQHF; cdr3_nt: TGTGCCAGCAGCTTATTTGGTGGTGCTCAGCCCCAGCATTTT
clone_size: few; v_call: TRBV29-1; j_call: TRBJ2-4; d_call: TRBD2; cdr3_length: 17; cdr3_aa: CSVELVAGGYTKNIQYF; cdr3_nt: TGCAGCGTTGAGTTGGTCGCGGGAGGATATACAAAAAACATTCAGTACTTC
clone_size: NA; v_call: TRBV28; j_call: TRBJ2-1; d_call: NA; cdr3_length: 13; cdr3_aa: CASSPRTRDEQFF; cdr3_nt: TGTGCCAGCAGTCCACGGACCCGCGATGAGCAGTTCTTC
clone_size: NA; v_call: TRBV29-1; j_call: TRBJ1-2; d_call: TRBD1; cdr3_length: 14; cdr3_aa: CSGITGGEDYGYTF; cdr3_nt: TGCAGCGGAATTACAGGGGGCGAGGACTATGGCTACACCTTC
clone_size: few; v_call: TRBV7-8; j_call: TRBJ2-7; d_call: TRBD1; cdr3_length: 14; cdr3_aa: CASSLAGTGYEQYF; cdr3_nt: TGTGCCAGCAGCTTAGCCGGGACAGGGTACGAGCAGTACTTC
clone_size: NA; v_call: TRBV27; j_call: TRBJ2-1; d_call: TRBD2; cdr3_length: 15; cdr3_aa: CASSLSGSAYNEQFF; cdr3_nt: TGTGCCAGCAGTTTAAGCGGGAGCGCCTACAATGAGCAGTTCTTC
clone_size: few; v_call: TRBV13; j_call: TRBJ2-3; d_call: NA; cdr3_length: 13; cdr3_aa: CASSLPGVDTQYF; cdr3_nt: TGTGCCAGCAGCCTTCCAGGCGTAGATACGCAGTATTTT
clone_size: few; v_call: TRBV18; j_call: TRBJ1-1; d_call: NA; cdr3_length: 12; cdr3_aa: CASSPPNTEAFF; cdr3_nt: TGTGCCAGCTCACCACCGAACACTGAAGCTTTCTTT
clone_size: NA; v_call: TRBV28; j_call: TRBJ2-7; d_call: NA; cdr3_length: 14; cdr3_aa: CASTLGGLHYEQYF; cdr3_nt: TGTGCCAGCACCTTGGGGGGGCTGCACTACGAGCAGTACTTC
clone_size: NA; v_call: TRBV11-2; j_call: TRBJ2-5; d_call: NA; cdr3_length: 15; cdr3_aa: CASSFWRASQETQYF; cdr3_nt: TGTGCCAGCAGCTTCTGGAGGGCTTCACAAGAGACCCAGTACTTC
clone_size: few; v_call: TRBV5-1; j_call: TRBJ2-2; d_call: TRBD2; cdr3_length: 17; cdr3_aa: CASSPPIVAGGTGELFF; cdr3_nt: TGCGCCAGCAGCCCGCCCATTGTGGCGGGAGGCACCGGGGAGCTGTTTTTT
clone_size: few; v_call: TRBV10-3; j_call: TRBJ2-1; d_call: NA; cdr3_length: 13; cdr3_aa: CAITGSGYNEQFF; cdr3_nt: TGTGCCATCACGGGGTCGGGGTACAATGAGCAGTTCTTC
clone_size: NA; v_call: TRBV28; j_call: TRBJ2-5; d_call: TRBD1; cdr3_length: 14; cdr3_aa: CASSLGTAQETQYF; cdr3_nt: TGTGCCAGCAGCCTAGGGACAGCTCAAGAGACCCAGTACTTC
clone_size: NA; v_call: TRBV27; j_call: TRBJ2-7; d_call: NA; cdr3_length: 13; cdr3_aa: CASSSGRTYEQYF; cdr3_nt: TGTGCCAGCAGTTCAGGGAGGACCTACGAGCAATACTTC
clone_size: NA; v_call: TRBV11-3; j_call: TRBJ2-3; d_call: NA; cdr3_length: 16; cdr3_aa: CASSLESWGGTDTQYF; cdr3_nt: TGTGCCAGCAGCTTAGAATCATGGGGCGGGACAGATACGCAGTATTTT
clone_size: NA; v_call: TRBV19; j_call: TRBJ1-2; d_call: NA; cdr3_length: 13; cdr3_aa: CASTSGARYGYTF; cdr3_nt: NA
clone_size: NA; v_call: TRBV2; j_call: TRBJ1-2; d_call: NA; cdr3_length: 11; cdr3_aa: CAGGKAVGYTF; cdr3_nt: TGTGCCGGGGGGAAGGCAGTCGGCTACACCTTC
clone_size: once; v_call: TRBV6-5; j_call: TRBJ2-3; d_call: NA; cdr3_length: 15; cdr3_aa: CASSYFPSPTDTQYF; cdr3_nt: TGTGCCAGCAGTTACTTTCCTAGCCCCACAGATACGCAGTATTTT
clone_size: NA; v_call: TRBV9; j_call: TRBJ2-3; d_call: TRBD2; cdr3_length: 16; cdr3_aa: CASSPRGGTLTDTQYF; cdr3_nt: TGTGCCAGCAGCCCCCGGGGAGGGACCTTAACAGATACGCAGTATTTT
clone_size: few; v_call: TRBV20-1; j_call: TRBJ2-7; d_call: NA; cdr3_length: 10; cdr3_aa: CSATSEEQYF; cdr3_nt: TGCAGTGCTACCAGTGAGGAGCAGTACTTC
clone_size: NA; v_call: TRBV27; j_call: TRBJ1-2; d_call: TRBD1; cdr3_length: 15; cdr3_aa: CASRRSGQVNYGYTF; cdr3_nt: TGTGCCAGCAGAAGATCGGGACAGGTCAACTATGGCTACACCTTC
clone_size: NA; v_call: TRBV7-3; j_call: TRBJ2-1; d_call: NA; cdr3_length: 12; cdr3_aa: CASSSLGGEQFF; cdr3_nt: TGTGCCAGCAGCTCCCTCGGTGGTGAGCAGTTCTTC